These 16 T cell receptor beta chains were all obtained from the same sample, sequenced in a study of blood T cell repertoires in COVID-19. Data came from immunoSEQ multiplex PCR; TCRdb stores just in-frame clones and leaves some out. The sample shows approximately 200,000 clones, 90% of them seen only once. The sequencing input was PBMCs or T cells enriched from blood (not recorded which). All receptors come from a man in his thirties or forties who had recovered from COVID-19.

Here the CDR3 DNA reads TGTGCCAGCAGTGTCGGGCAGGACATTCAGGGCTACACCTTC. As protein: CASSVGQDIQGYTF. The chain combines TRBV2 with TRBJ1-2, with a weak D call TRBD1 (5 bases). The V gene's germline CDR1 is SNHLY and CDR2 FYNNEI. The CDR3 contains 14 residues. Deletions cut 4 bases from V and 8 bases from J, with 17 bases between. The full variable domain, completed using reference TRBV2 and TRBJ1-2, is EPEVTQTPSHQVTQMGQEVILRCVPISNHLYFYWYRQILGQKVEFLVSFYNNEISEKSEIFDDQFSVERPDGSNFTLKIRSTKLEDSAMYFCASSVGQDIQGYTFGSGTRLTVV.

The V call is TRBV5-5, the J call TRBJ1-1, with TRBD1 as a possible D gene (6 bases). The CDR3 consists of 14 residues. Germline-derived CDR1 and CDR2 are SGHKS and YYEKEE (reference sequence). V lost 5 bases to trimming and J lost 2 bases, with 13 bases between them. The CDR3 region is CASSSGDSNTEAFF. CDR3 DNA sequence: TGTGCCAGCAGTTCAGGGGATTCCAACACTGAAGCTTTCTTT.

This clone was detected once. The chain joins TRBV3-1 (or the pseudogene TRBV3-2) to TRBJ1-4; D unclear. This CDR3 region has 16 residues. Germline loops: CDR1 LGHDT, CDR2 YNNKEL (reference sequence). Deletions cut 2 bases from V and 3 bases from J, with 13 bases between. CDR3 region: CASSQTSGAANEKLFF. CDR3 sequence (DNA): TGTGCCAGCAGCCAAACGTCGGGTGCGGCTAATGAAAAACTGTTTTTT.

There are many counts of this clone. V usage is TRBV5-1 and J usage is TRBJ2-3; D gene uncertain. The V gene's germline CDR1 is SGHRS and CDR2 YFSETQ. The CDR3 extends over 14 amino acids. Trimming cost V 1 base and J 4 bases, with 10 bases left between them. CDR3 residues: CASSLRLGADTQYF. CDR3 bases: TGCGCCAGCAGCTTGCGCCTTGGAGCAGATACGCAGTATTTT. The entire variable domain, with the rest obtained from reference TRBV5-1 and TRBJ2-3, is as follows: KAGVTQTPRYLIKTRGQQVTLSCSPISGHRSVSWYQQTPGQGLQFLFEYFSETQRNKGNFPGRFSGRQFSNSRSEMNVSTLELGDSALYLCASSLRLGADTQYFGPGTRLTVL.

This chain links TRBV9 with TRBJ2-1; 8 nucleotides align to TRBD2. The CDR3 is 15 residues long. Germline V gives CDR1 SGDLS, CDR2 YYNGEE. The trim removed 1 base at V and 5 bases at J, leaving 5 bases unmatched. CDR3 nucleotide sequence: TGTGCCAGCAGCGTAACTAGCGGACTCGACAATGAGCAGTTCTTC. Amino acids: CASSVTSGLDNEQFF.

The gene calls are TRBV19 and TRBJ1-2; TRBD1 is a possible D gene (6 bases). Germline CDR1 and CDR2: LNHDA and SQIVND (reference sequence). There are 16 residues in the CDR3. Trimming cost V 7 bases and J 1 base, with 19 bases left between them. Here the CDR3 DNA reads TGTGCCAGTAAACGGGGGGACACTACCATTAACTATGGCTACACCTTC. Residues: CASKRGDTTINYGYTF.

There are a few counts of this clone. The V call is TRBV7-2, the J call TRBJ2-7; 8 bases line up with TRBD1. Germline CDR1 is SGHTA and CDR2 is FQGNSA. The V and J ends lost 3 bases and 2 bases, in that order; junction bases with no gene match: 9. The CDR3 has 16 amino acids. Here the CDR3 reads CASSFGAAGGAYEQYF. CDR3 bases: TGTGCCAGCAGCTTTGGGGCGGCAGGGGGCGCCTACGAGCAGTACTTC.

The chain is built from TRBV19 and TRBJ1-1; maybe TRBD1 (6 bases). The CDR3 contains 14 residues. Trimming took 6 bases from V and 0 from J, leaving 11 bases between them. The germline V gene encodes CDR1 LNHDA and CDR2 SQIVND (reference sequence). CDR3 in amino acids: CASRHDRMNTEAFF. DNA of the CDR3: TGTGCCAGTAGACACGACAGGATGAACACTGAAGCTTTCTTT.

CDR3 sequence (DNA): TGTGCCAGCAGCCAAGATTCAGGGTTGGACACTGAAGCTTTCTTT. Translation gives CASSQDSGLDTEAFF. The chain is built from TRBV3-1 (or the pseudogene TRBV3-2) and TRBJ1-1; TRBD1 is a possible D gene (5 bases). Germline V gene lookup returns CDR1 LGHDT and CDR2 YNNKEL (reference sequence). This CDR3 region has 15 residues. Trimming stripped 0 bases from V and 3 bases from J, with 11 bases between.

This clone was detected only once. This chain connects TRBV4-1 to TRBJ2-3; 11 positions match TRBD2. The germline V gene has CDR1 MGHRA and CDR2 YSYEKL. This CDR3 has 16 residues. V dropped 3 bases and J dropped 4; count of bases not matched to a gene: 6. The CDR3 DNA reads TGCGCCAGCAGCCATTCACTAGCGGGAGACCCAGATACGCAGTATTTT. Translation: CASSHSLAGDPDTQYF.

The table lists this clone with a count of one. The chain combines TRBV6-2 or TRBV6-3 with TRBJ2-5; D is unclear. From germline, CDR1 is MNHEY and CDR2 SVGEGT. This CDR3 is 12 amino acids long. Trimming pared 2 bases from V and 3 bases from J, leaving 4 bases between. The CDR3: CASSYPEETQYF. CDR3 DNA: TGTGCCAGCAGTTACCCAGAAGAGACCCAGTACTTC.

V and J are TRBV6-5 and TRBJ2-5; 10 bases are shared with TRBD2. The CDR3 has 16 residues. Germline V CDR1 and CDR2: MNHEY, SVGAGI. V dropped 4 bases and J dropped 1; count of bases not matched to a gene: 6. The CDR3 reads CASSFSAGGTQETQYF. CDR3 bases: TGTGCCAGCAGTTTTTCAGCGGGGGGGACCCAAGAGACCCAGTACTTC.

V is TRBV12-3 or TRBV12-4 and J is TRBJ1-6; 9 bases line up with TRBD1. Trimming removed 5 bases from V and 11 bases from J; junction bases left unmatched: 4. This CDR3 is built from 13 residues. CDR3 bases: TGTGCCAGCAGTCTTGGACAGGGGACACCCCTCCACTTT. It translates to CASSLGQGTPLHF.

V is TRBV30 and J is TRBJ2-7; tentative D call: TRBD2 (6 bases). The germline CDR1 and CDR2 sequences are GTSNPN and SVGIG (reference sequence). The V and J ends lost 7 bases and 7 bases respectively, with 14 bases between them. The CDR3 loop spans 11 amino acids. CDR3 sequence: CASRGSGEQYF. DNA for the CDR3: TGTGCCTCCCGGGGTAGCGGTGAGCAGTACTTC.

In this sample, this clone turned up once. The chain uses TRBV6-2 or TRBV6-3 and TRBJ2-5; 12 bases fit TRBD2. The germline CDR1 and CDR2 sequences are MNHEY and SVGEGT. The V segment lost 2 bases and the J segment 2 bases; nucleotides outside the gene matches: 3. CDR3 length: 16 amino acids. Here the CDR3 DNA reads TGTGCCAGCAGTTACCCCGGGACTAGCGGGCAAGAGACCCAGTACTTC. It translates to CASSYPGTSGQETQYF.

In its sample, this clone was seen a few times. This sequence joins TRBV27 and TRBJ1-1, with a tentative D call TRBD1 (6 bases). The CDR3 is 15 residues long. With 5 bases removed from V and 4 bases from J, the gap between germline ends came to 17 bases. CDR1 MNHEY and CDR2 SMNVEV come from the germline V gene (reference sequence). The CDR3 DNA reads TGTGCCAGCAGTCCCTCCAGGGGTATCGTCACTGAAGCTTTCTTT. It specifies CASSPSRGIVTEAFF.